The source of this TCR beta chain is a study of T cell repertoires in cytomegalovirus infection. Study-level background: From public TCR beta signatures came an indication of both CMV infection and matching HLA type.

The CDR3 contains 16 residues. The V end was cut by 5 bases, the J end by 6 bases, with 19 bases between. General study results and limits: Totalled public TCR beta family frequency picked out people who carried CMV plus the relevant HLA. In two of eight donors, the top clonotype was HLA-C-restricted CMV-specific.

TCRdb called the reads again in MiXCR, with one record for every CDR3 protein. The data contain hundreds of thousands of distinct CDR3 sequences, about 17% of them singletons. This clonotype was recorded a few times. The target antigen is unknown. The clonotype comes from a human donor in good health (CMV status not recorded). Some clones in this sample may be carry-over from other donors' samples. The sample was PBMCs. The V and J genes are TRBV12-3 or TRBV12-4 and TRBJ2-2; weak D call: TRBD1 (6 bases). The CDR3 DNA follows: TGTGCCAGCAGTCCTCTACCGACAGGATCGGCCGGGGAGCTGTTTTTT. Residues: CASSPLPTGSAGELFF.